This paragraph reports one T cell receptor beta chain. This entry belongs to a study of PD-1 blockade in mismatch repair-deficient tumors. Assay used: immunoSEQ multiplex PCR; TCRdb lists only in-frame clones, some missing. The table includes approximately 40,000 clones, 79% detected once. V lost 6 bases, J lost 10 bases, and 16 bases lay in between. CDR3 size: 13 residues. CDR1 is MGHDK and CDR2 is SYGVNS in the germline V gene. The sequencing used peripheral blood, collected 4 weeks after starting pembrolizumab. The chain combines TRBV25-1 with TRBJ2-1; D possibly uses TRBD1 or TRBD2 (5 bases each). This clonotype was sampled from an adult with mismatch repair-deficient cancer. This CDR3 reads CASRSTGALEQFF. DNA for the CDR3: TGTGCCAGCAGGTCAACCGGGGCGTTGGAGCAGTTCTTC.